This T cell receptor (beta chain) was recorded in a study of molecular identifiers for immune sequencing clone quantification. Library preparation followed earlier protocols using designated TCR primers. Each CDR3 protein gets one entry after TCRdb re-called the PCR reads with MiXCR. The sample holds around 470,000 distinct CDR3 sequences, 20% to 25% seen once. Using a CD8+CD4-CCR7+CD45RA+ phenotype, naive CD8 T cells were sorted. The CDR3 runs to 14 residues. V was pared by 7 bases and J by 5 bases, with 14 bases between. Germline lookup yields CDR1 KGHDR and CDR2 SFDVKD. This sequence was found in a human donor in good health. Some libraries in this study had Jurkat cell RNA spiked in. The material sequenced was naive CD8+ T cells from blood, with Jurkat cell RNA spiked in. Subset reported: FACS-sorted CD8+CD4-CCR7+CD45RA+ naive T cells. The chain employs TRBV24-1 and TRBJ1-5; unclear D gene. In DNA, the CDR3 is TGTGCCACCAGGACAAATGCTAATCATCAGCCCCAGCATTTT. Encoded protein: CATRTNANHQPQHF.